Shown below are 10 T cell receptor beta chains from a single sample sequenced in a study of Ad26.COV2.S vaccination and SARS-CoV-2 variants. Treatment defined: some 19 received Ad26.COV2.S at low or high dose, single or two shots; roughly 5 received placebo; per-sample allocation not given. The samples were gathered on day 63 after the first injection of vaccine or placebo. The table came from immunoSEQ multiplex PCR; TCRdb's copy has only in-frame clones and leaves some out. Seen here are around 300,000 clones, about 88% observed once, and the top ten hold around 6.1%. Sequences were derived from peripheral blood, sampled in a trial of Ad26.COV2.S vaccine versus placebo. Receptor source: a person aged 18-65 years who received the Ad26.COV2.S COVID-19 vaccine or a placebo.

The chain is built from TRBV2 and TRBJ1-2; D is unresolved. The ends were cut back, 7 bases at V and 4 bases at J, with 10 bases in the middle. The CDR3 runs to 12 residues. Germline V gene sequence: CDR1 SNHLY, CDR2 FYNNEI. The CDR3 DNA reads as TGTGCCAGCACAGAGGGAATCTATGGCTACACCTTC. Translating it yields CASTEGIYGYTF.

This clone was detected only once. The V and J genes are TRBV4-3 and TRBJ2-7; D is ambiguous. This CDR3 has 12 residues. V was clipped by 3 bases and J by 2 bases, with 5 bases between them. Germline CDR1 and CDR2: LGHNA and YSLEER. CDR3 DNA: TGCGCCAGCAGCCACAAGGCCTACGAGCAGTACTTC. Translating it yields CASSHKAYEQYF.

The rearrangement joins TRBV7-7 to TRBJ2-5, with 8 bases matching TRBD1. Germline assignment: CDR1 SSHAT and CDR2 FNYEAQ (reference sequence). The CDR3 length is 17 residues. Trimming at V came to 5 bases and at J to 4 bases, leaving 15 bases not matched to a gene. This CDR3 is CASSRELTDRVAETQYF. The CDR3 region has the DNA TGTGCCAGCAGCCGAGAATTGACGGACAGGGTGGCAGAGACCCAGTACTTC.

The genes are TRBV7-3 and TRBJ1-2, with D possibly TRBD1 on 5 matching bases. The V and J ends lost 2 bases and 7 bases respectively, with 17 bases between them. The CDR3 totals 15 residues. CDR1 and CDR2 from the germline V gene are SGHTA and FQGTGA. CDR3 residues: CASSLDLGQGSGYTF. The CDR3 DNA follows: TGTGCCAGCAGCTTAGATCTTGGTCAGGGCTCTGGCTACACCTTC.

The CDR3 bases are TGTGCCAGCAGCTTAAACAGTCTTAGCAATCAGCCCCAGCATTTT. Amino acids: CASSLNSLSNQPQHF. V usage is TRBV11-2 and J usage is TRBJ1-5; D call uncertain. CDR3 length equals 15 residues. Trimming cost V 2 bases and J 0 bases, with 8 bases left between them. Germline loops: CDR1 SGHAT, CDR2 FQNNGV.

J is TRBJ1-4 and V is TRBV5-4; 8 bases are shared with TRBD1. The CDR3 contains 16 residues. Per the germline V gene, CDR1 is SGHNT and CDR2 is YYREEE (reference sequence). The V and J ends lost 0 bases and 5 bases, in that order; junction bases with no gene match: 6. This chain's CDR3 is CASSLGTGWGNEKLFF. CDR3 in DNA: TGTGCCAGCAGCTTGGGGACAGGGTGGGGAAATGAAAAACTGTTTTTT.

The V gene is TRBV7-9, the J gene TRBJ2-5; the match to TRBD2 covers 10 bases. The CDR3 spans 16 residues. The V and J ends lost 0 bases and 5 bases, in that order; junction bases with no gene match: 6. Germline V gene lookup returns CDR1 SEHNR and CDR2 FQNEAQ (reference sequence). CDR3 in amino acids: CASSLALLAGSETQYF. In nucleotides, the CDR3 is TGTGCCAGCAGCTTAGCGTTACTAGCGGGGTCTGAGACCCAGTACTTC.

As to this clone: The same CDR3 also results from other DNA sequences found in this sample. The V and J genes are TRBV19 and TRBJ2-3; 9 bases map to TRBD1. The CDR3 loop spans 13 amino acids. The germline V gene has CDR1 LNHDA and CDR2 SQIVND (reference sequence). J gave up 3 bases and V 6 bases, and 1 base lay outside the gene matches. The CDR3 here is CASRDRGTDTQYF. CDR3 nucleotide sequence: TGTGCCAGTAGGGACAGGGGTACAGATACGCAGTATTTT.

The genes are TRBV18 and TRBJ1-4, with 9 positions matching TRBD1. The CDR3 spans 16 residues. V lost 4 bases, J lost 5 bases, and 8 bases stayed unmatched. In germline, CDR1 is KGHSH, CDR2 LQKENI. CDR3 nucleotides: TGTGCCAGCTCACGGGACAGGGCCGTATTAAATGAAAAACTGTTTTTT. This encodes CASSRDRAVLNEKLFF.

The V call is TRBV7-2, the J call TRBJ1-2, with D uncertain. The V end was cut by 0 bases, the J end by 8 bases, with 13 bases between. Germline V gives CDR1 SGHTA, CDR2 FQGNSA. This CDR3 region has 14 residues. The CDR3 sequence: CASSLARGLQGYTF. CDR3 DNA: TGTGCCAGCAGCTTAGCGCGTGGGTTACAAGGCTACACCTTC.